This T cell receptor beta chain was identified during a study of T cells in Graves' hyperthyroidism and ophthalmopathy. The CDR3 loop spans 13 amino acids. Germline V lookup: CDR1 SGHNT, CDR2 YYREEE (reference sequence). V lost 4 bases, J lost 5 bases, and 10 bases lay in between. There were TCR beta CDR3 regions amplified from RNA transcripts. The TCR CDR3 was amplified in a first-round RT-PCR using the HTBI primer set. TCRdb independently ran MiXCR on the multiplex PCR reads; one entry per CDR3 protein. The profile shows roughly 160,000 distinct CDR3 sequences, around 8.9% of them singletons. This sequence originates from a woman younger than 30 with Graves' hyperthyroidism that later progressed to Graves' ophthalmopathy. The specimen sequenced was blood. The chain combines TRBV5-4 with TRBJ2-1; D perhaps matches TRBD2 (7 bases). CDR3 protein: CASSPGGHNEQFF. CDR3 bases: TGTGCCAGCAGCCCCGGGGGGCACAATGAGCAGTTCTTC. Full variable domain (remainder filled in from reference TRBV5-4 and TRBJ2-1): ETGVTQSPTHLIKTRGQQVTLRCSSQSGHNTVSWYQQALGQGPQFIFQYYREEENGRGNFPPRFSGLQFPNYSSELNVNALELDDSALYLCASSPGGHNEQFFGPGTRLTVL.